This T cell receptor beta chain was observed in a study of blood T cell repertoires in COVID-19. Unmatched junction bases numbered 8, after V lost 5 bases and J lost 8 bases. CDR1 is GTSNPN and CDR2 is SVGIG in the germline V gene (reference sequence). The CDR3 length is 14 residues. The data were produced by immunoSEQ multiplex PCR, yet TCRdb's version contains in-frame clones alone and is incomplete. The table has about 310,000 clones, around nine tenths seen once. The V and J genes are TRBV30 and TRBJ2-2; 10 bases map to TRBD1. This sequence originates from a woman aged 40 to 50 who had recovered from COVID-19. The sequenced sample consisted of PBMCs or T cells enriched from blood (not recorded which). The CDR3 reads CAWAGTGDLGELFF. CDR3 DNA sequence: TGTGCCTGGGCCGGGACAGGGGACTTAGGGGAGCTGTTTTTT.